This TCR beta chain was recorded in a study of blood T cell repertoires in COVID-19. Only a few counts were recorded for this clone. With V trimmed by 4 bases and J by 6 bases, 5 bases remained unmatched. The germline CDR1 and CDR2 sequences are MNHEY and SMNVEV (reference sequence). The CDR3 has 13 residues. Produced via immunoSEQ multiplex PCR; TCRdb's table is partial and in-frame only. The table records fewer than 250,000 clones, 83% of them present only once. The receptor was isolated from a human donor in a cohort sampled during active COVID-19. The sample consisted of peripheral blood. This rearrangement joins TRBV27 to TRBJ2-7; 8 nucleotides match TRBD1. CDR3 loop: CASSYGQGAEQYF. In nucleotides, the CDR3 is TGTGCCAGCAGTTATGGACAGGGCGCCGAGCAGTACTTC.